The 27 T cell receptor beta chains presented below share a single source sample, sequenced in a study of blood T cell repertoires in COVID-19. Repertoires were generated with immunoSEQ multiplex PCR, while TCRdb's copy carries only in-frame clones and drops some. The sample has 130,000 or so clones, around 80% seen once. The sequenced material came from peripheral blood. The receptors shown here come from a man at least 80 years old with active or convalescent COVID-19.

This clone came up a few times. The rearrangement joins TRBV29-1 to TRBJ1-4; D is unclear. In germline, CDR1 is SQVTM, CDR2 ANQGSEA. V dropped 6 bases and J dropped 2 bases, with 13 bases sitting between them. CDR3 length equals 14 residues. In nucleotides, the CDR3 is TGCAGCGTGGCACCTTCGGGGACTAATGAAAAACTGTTTTTT. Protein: CSVAPSGTNEKLFF.

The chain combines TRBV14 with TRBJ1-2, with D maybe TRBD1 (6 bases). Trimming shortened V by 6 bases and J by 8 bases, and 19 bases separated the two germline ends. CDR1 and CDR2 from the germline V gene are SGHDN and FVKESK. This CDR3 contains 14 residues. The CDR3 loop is CASSRTAQLRGYTF. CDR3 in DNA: TGTGCCAGCAGTCGGACAGCCCAGTTGAGGGGCTACACCTTC.

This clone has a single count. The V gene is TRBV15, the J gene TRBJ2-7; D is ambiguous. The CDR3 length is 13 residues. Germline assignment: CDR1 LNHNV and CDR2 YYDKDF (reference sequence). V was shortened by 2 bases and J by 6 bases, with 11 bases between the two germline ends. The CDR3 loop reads CATSRTGLSEQYF. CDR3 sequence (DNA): TGTGCCACCAGCAGAACTGGGCTCTCCGAGCAGTACTTC. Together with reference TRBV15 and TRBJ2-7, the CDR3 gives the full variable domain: DAMVIQNPRYQVTQFGKPVTLSCSQTLNHNVMYWYQQKSSQAPKLLFHYYDKDFNNEADTPDNFQSRRPNTSFCFLDIRSPGLGDTAMYLCATSRTGLSEQYFGPGTRLTVT.

DNA for the CDR3: TGTGCCAGCAGGGCAGGGGGTGGCAGTGAGCAGTTCTTC. The encoded protein is CASRAGGGSEQFF. The rearrangement links TRBV6-5 to TRBJ2-1; 7 bases fit TRBD1. The CDR3 has 13 residues. Germline values: CDR1 MNHEY, CDR2 SVGAGI. J was trimmed by 9 bases and V by 6 bases; bases with no gene match: 8.

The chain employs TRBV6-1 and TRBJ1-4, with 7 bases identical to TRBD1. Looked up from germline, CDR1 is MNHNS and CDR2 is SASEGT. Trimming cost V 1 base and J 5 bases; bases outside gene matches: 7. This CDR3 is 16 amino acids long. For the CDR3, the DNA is TGTGCCAGCAGTGAAGAGGCGAACAGGGGCAATGAAAAACTGTTTTTT. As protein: CASSEEANRGNEKLFF.

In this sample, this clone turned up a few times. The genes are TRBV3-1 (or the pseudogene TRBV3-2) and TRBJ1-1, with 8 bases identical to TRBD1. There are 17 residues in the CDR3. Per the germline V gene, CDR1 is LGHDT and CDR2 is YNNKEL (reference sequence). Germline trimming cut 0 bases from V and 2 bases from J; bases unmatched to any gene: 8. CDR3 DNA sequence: TGTGCCAGCAGCCAAGACGTGGGACAGGAAACCAACACTGAAGCTTTCTTT. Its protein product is CASSQDVGQETNTEAFF.

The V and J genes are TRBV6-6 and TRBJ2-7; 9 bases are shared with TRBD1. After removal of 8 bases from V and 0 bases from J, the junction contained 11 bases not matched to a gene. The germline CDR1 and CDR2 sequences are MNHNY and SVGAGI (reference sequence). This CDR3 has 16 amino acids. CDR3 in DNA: TGTGCCAGCCACAATTCCGGGACAGGGAGCTCCTACGAGCAGTACTTC. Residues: CASHNSGTGSSYEQYF.

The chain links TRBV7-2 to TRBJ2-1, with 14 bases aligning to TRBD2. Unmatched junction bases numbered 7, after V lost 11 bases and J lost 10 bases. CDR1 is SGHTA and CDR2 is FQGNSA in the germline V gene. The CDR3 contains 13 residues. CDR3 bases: TGTGCCCTCGGTGGACTAGCGGGGGGAGAGCAGTTCTTC. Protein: CALGGLAGGEQFF.

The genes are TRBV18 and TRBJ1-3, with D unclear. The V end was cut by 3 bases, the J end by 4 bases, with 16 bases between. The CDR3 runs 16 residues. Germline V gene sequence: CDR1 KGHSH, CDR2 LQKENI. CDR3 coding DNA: TGTGCCAGCTCACCTTTTCGAGGCCCTTCGGGAAACACCATATATTTT. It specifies CASSPFRGPSGNTIYF.

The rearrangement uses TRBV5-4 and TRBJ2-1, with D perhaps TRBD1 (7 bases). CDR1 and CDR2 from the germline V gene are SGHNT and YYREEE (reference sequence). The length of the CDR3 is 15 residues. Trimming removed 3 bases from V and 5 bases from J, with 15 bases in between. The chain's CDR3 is CASSYSTGRNNEQFF. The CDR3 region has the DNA TGTGCCAGCAGCTATTCGACAGGGAGGAACAATGAGCAGTTCTTC.

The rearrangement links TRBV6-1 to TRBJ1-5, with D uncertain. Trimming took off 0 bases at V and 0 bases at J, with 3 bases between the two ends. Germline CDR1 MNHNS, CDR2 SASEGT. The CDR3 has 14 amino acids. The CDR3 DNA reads TGTGCCAGCAGTGAAGCATATAGCAATCAGCCCCAGCATTTT. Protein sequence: CASSEAYSNQPQHF.

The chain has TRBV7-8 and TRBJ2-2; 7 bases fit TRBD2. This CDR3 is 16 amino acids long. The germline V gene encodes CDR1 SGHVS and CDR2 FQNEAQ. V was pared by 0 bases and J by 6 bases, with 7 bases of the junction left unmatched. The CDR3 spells CASSLAGGYDPGELFF. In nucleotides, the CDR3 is TGTGCCAGCAGCTTAGCGGGGGGGTACGACCCCGGGGAGCTGTTTTTT.

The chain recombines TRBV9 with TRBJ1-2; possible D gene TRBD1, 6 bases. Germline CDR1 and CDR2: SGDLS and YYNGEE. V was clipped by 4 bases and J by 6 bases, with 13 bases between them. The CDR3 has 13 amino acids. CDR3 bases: TGTGCCAGCAGCAAAACAGGGACCCATGGCTACACCTTC. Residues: CASSKTGTHGYTF.

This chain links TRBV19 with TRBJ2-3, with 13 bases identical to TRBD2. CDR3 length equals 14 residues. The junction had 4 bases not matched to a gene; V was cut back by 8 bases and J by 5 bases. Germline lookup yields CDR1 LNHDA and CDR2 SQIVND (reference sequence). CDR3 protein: CASGTSGAEDTQYF. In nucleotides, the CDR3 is TGTGCCAGTGGGACTAGCGGGGCGGAAGATACGCAGTATTTT. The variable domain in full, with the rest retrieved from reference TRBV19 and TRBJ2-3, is DGGITQSPKYLFRKEGQNVTLSCEQNLNHDAMYWYRQDPGQGLRLIYYSQIVNDFQKGDIAEGYSVSREKKESFPLTVTSAQKNPTAFYLCASGTSGAEDTQYFGPGTRLTVL.

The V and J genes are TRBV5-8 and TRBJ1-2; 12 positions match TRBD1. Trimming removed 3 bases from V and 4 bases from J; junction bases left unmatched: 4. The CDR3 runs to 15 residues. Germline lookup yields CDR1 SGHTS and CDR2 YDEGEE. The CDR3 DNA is TGTGCCAGCAGCTACAAGGGACAGGGGGCCTATGGCTACACCTTC. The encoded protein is CASSYKGQGAYGYTF.

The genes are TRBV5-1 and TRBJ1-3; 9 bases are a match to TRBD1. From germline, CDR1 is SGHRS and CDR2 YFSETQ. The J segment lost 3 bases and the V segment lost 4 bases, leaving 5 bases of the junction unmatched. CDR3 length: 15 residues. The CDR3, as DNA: TGCGCCAGCAGCGGGGGGACAGGGCGTGGAAACACCATATATTTT. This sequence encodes CASSGGTGRGNTIYF.

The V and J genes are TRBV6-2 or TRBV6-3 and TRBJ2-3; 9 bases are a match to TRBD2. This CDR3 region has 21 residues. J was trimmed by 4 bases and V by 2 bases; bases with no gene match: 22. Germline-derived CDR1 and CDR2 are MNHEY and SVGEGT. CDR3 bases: TGTGCCAGCAGTTACGGGTTTGCTAGCGGGGTAACCAGCATCGAGTCAGATACGCAGTATTTT. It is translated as CASSYGFASGVTSIESDTQYF.

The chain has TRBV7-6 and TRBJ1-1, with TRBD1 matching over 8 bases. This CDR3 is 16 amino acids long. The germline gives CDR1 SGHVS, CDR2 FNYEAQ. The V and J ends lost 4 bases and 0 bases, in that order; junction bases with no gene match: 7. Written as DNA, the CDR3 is TGTGCCAGCAGCTCGGGACAGGCCGGTTTGAACACTGAAGCTTTCTTT. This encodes CASSSGQAGLNTEAFF.

This CDR3 is CASTPTGVGTGELFF. CDR3 in DNA: TGTGCCAGCACCCCGACAGGGGTGGGCACCGGGGAGCTGTTTTTT. This rearrangement joins TRBV7-9 to TRBJ2-2, with 8 bases matching TRBD1. Germline V gene lookup returns CDR1 SEHNR and CDR2 FQNEAQ (reference sequence). V lost 7 bases and J lost 4; bases outside the gene matches: 8. The CDR3 is 15 residues long.

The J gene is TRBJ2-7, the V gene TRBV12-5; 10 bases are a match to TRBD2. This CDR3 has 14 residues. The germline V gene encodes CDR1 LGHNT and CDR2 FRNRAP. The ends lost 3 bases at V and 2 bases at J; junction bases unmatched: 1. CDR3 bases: TGTGCTAGTGGTTTCAGCGGGGGGGCCTACGAGCAGTACTTC. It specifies CASGFSGGAYEQYF.

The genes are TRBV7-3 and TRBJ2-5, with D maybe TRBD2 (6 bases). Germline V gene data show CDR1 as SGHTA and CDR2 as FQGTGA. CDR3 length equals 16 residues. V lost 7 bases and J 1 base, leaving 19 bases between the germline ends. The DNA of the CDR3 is TGTGCCAGCACCCTCTTGGTAAGGAGGGTCCAAGAGACCCAGTACTTC. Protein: CASTLLVRRVQETQYF.

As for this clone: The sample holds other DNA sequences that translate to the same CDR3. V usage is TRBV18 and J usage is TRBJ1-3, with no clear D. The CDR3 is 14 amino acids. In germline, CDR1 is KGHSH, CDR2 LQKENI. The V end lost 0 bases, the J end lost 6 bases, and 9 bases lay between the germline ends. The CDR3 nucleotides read TGTGCCAGCTCACCACCGGAGGCAGAAAACACCATATATTTT. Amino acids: CASSPPEAENTIYF.

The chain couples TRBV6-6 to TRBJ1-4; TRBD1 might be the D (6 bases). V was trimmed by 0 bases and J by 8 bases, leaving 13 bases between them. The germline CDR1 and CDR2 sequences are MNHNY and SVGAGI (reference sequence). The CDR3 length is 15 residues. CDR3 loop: CASSYSAGVGEKLFF. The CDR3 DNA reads TGTGCCAGCAGTTACTCGGCAGGGGTGGGCGAAAAACTGTTTTTT.

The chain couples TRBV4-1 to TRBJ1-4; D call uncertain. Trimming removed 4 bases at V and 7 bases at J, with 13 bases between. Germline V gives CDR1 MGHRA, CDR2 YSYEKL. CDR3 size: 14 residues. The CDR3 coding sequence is TGCGCCAGCAGCCCGGAAAGGGAGGGTGAAAAACTGTTTTTT. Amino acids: CASSPEREGEKLFF.

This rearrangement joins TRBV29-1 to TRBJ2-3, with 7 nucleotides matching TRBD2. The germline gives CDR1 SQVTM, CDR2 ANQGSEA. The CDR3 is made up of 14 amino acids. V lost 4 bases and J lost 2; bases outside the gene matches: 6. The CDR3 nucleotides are TGCAGCGTTGGAGCGGGGTGGGACACAGATACGCAGTATTTT. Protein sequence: CSVGAGWDTDTQYF.

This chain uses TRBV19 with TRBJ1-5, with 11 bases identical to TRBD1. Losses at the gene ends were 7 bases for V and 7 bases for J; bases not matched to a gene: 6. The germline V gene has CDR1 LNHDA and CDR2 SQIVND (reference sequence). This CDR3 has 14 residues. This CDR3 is CASIRTGGRQPQHF. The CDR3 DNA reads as TGTGCCAGTATCCGGACAGGGGGCCGGCAGCCCCAGCATTTT.

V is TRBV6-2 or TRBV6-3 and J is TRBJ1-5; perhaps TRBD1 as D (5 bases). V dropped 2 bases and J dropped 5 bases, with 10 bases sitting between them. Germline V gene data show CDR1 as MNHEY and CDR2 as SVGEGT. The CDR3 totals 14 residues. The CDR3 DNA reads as TGTGCCAGCAGTTACCTTGACAGTTATCAGCCCCAGCATTTT. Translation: CASSYLDSYQPQHF.